These 20 T cell receptor beta chains were sequenced from one sample in a study of early T cells in non-severe SARS-CoV-2 infection. TCRdb itself ran the 5' RACE reads through MiXCR, one entry per CDR3 protein. The sample lists 60,000 or so distinct CDR3 sequences; under 15% were seen once. The material sequenced was whole blood. Source of these receptors: an adult who was a healthcare worker with PCR-confirmed SARS-CoV-2 infection or an uninfected control (not recorded which).

At least ten counts were recorded for this clonotype. The V gene is TRBV28, the J gene TRBJ2-5; D is possibly TRBD1 (6 bases). The germline V gene encodes CDR1 MDHEN and CDR2 SYDVKM. Trimming removed 5 bases at V and 3 bases at J, with 16 bases between. This CDR3 has 15 residues. The CDR3 nucleotides read TGTGCCAGCAGTCCCCGCGGACAGCCCGAAGAGACCCAGTACTTC. It codes for CASSPRGQPEETQYF.

The table lists this clonotype with a few counts. The V and J genes are TRBV29-1 and TRBJ1-2; D might be TRBD1 (6 bases). The CDR3 is 10 residues long. V was clipped by 6 bases and J by 7 bases, with 9 bases between them. Germline assignment: CDR1 SQVTM and CDR2 ANQGSEA. The DNA of the CDR3 is TGCAGCGTATACAGGGCTGGCTACACCTTC. It specifies CSVYRAGYTF.

This clonotype was counted a few times. The chain has TRBV2 and TRBJ2-7, with D unclear. This CDR3 is 12 amino acids long. Trimming cost V 6 bases and J 0 bases, with 6 bases left between them. The germline V gene encodes CDR1 SNHLY and CDR2 FYNNEI. The CDR3 protein is CASRRDSYEQYF. The CDR3 DNA reads TGTGCCAGCAGAAGGGACTCCTACGAGCAGTACTTC.

This clonotype has at least ten counts. This chain joins TRBV12-3 or TRBV12-4 and TRBJ2-1; 7 bases are shared with TRBD1. This CDR3 comprises 16 residues. The ends lost 1 base at V and 5 bases at J; junction bases unmatched: 8. CDR3 residues: CASSLDIGGAHNEQFF. Here the CDR3 DNA reads TGTGCCAGCAGTTTAGATATAGGGGGCGCCCACAATGAGCAGTTCTTC.

This chain joins TRBV7-8 and TRBJ2-2, with no clear D. V lost 0 bases and J lost 1, with 3 bases in between. The CDR3 is made up of 14 amino acids. Germline V gene data show CDR1 as SGHVS and CDR2 as FQNEAQ. The CDR3, as DNA: TGTGCCAGCAGCTTAGCCCTGAACACCGGGGAGCTGTTTTTT. It specifies CASSLALNTGELFF.

This clonotype appeared a few times. V is TRBV6-5 and J is TRBJ2-3, with 8 bases that match TRBD2. The CDR3 sequence is 14 residues long. Per germline, CDR1 MNHEY and CDR2 SVGAGI. J was trimmed by 6 bases and V by 5 bases; bases with no gene match: 7. The CDR3 loop is CASSQPGGADTQYF. CDR3 nucleotide sequence: TGTGCCAGCAGTCAGCCGGGGGGGGCTGATACGCAGTATTTT.

This clonotype was seen repeatedly, ten times or more. This chain joins TRBV11-2 and TRBJ2-3; D possibly uses TRBD1 or TRBD2 (5 bases each). Germline V gives CDR1 SGHAT, CDR2 FQNNGV. V was clipped by 1 base and J by 3 bases, with 17 bases between them. The CDR3 has 17 amino acids. The CDR3 nucleotides read TGTGCCAGCAGCTTAGTGGGGGACGCCAGAGGAACAGATACGCAGTATTTT. It is translated as CASSLVGDARGTDTQYF.

This clonotype was observed many times. The genes are TRBV7-2 and TRBJ2-2, with D possibly matching TRBD2 (5 bases). From germline, CDR1 is SGHTA and CDR2 FQGNSA. The CDR3 runs 15 residues. Trimming stripped 6 bases from V and 4 bases from J, with 15 bases between. The CDR3 sequence is CASSPGIRSTGELFF. CDR3 nucleotide sequence: TGTGCCAGCAGTCCCGGGATCAGGAGCACCGGGGAGCTGTTTTTT.

In its sample, this clonotype was seen many times. V and J are TRBV6-1 and TRBJ2-7, with 7 bases aligning to TRBD1. This CDR3 is 13 amino acids long. V lost 11 bases and J lost 2; bases outside the gene matches: 9. The germline V gene encodes CDR1 MNHNS and CDR2 SASEGT. Written as DNA, the CDR3 is TGTGCCGGCCGCCCGGGACAGACCTACGAGCAGTACTTC. This sequence encodes CAGRPGQTYEQYF.

This clonotype was observed at least ten times. V is TRBV7-9 and J is TRBJ2-1; TRBD2 aligns across 12 bases. CDR3 size: 15 residues. Trimming took 6 bases from V and 8 from J; bases not matched to a gene: 8. Germline assignment: CDR1 SEHNR and CDR2 FQNEAQ (reference sequence). This chain's CDR3 is CASSPWTSGADEQFF. Here the CDR3 DNA reads TGTGCCAGCAGTCCTTGGACTAGCGGGGCCGATGAGCAGTTCTTC.

This sequence joins TRBV3-2 and TRBJ1-6; the D call in the table, TRBD1, was not verified against the DNA. TRBV3-2 is described as a pseudogene. The length of the CDR3 is 16 residues. CDR3 nucleotide sequence: TGTGCCAGCAGGGACAGGGTAAACTCCTATAATTCACCCCTCCACTTT. Translated: CASRDRVNSYNSPLHF.

This clonotype appeared a few times. The chain joins TRBV5-4 to TRBJ2-7, with D uncertain. Germline assignment: CDR1 SGHNT and CDR2 YYREEE (reference sequence). This CDR3 has 13 amino acids. V was clipped by 7 bases and J by 0 bases, with 11 bases between them. The CDR3 DNA follows: TGTGCCAGCGGAACGCAGAGCTCCTACGAGCAGTACTTC. Translating gives CASGTQSSYEQYF.

The table lists this clonotype with a few counts. The CDR3 region has the DNA TGTGCCATCAGTACTCGGACAGGATACGACAATGAGCAGTTCTTC. It is translated as CAISTRTGYDNEQFF. The rearrangement uses TRBV10-3 and TRBJ2-1; 7 positions match TRBD1. V trimming: 5 bases; J trimming: 5 bases; junction bases outside the gene matches: 9. The length of the CDR3 is 15 residues. Looked up from germline, CDR1 is ENHRY and CDR2 is SYGVKD.

This clonotype has a handful of counts. This sequence joins TRBV29-1 and TRBJ2-7; D may be TRBD1 (7 bases). CDR3 length: 14 residues. V lost 3 bases and J 2 bases, leaving 14 bases between the germline ends. CDR1 and CDR2 (germline): SQVTM, ANQGSEA. CDR3 bases: TGCAGCGTTGAGGGAGGCGGGACAGCCTACGAGCAGTACTTC. This encodes CSVEGGGTAYEQYF.

The chain is built from TRBV2 and TRBJ1-1; D ambiguous. Trimming cost V 6 bases and J 2 bases, with 10 bases left between them. The V gene's germline CDR1 is SNHLY and CDR2 FYNNEI. The CDR3 loop spans 13 amino acids. The CDR3 is CASRTEKNTEAFF. In DNA, the CDR3 is TGTGCCAGCAGAACAGAGAAAAACACTGAAGCTTTCTTT.

This chain connects TRBV7-8 to TRBJ2-1; D is unclear. The CDR3 spans 14 residues. V dropped 1 base and J dropped 9 bases, with 13 bases sitting between them. CDR1 is SGHVS and CDR2 is FQNEAQ in the germline V gene. The CDR3 spells CASSLDAAFGEQFF. DNA of the CDR3: TGTGCCAGCAGCTTAGATGCTGCGTTCGGTGAGCAGTTCTTC.

This clonotype was recorded many times. The rearrangement links TRBV2 to TRBJ1-3; 8 bases agree with TRBD1. The J segment lost 2 bases and the V segment lost 6 bases, leaving 3 bases of the junction unmatched. The CDR3 loop spans 14 amino acids. In germline, CDR1 is SNHLY, CDR2 FYNNEI. This CDR3 is CASSRQGPGNTIYF. The CDR3 nucleotides read TGTGCCAGCAGCCGACAGGGGCCTGGAAACACCATATATTTT.

This clonotype occurred a few times. The chain links TRBV28 to TRBJ2-7; TRBD2 might be the D (6 bases). The CDR3 loop spans 14 amino acids. Trimming pared 6 bases from V and 2 bases from J, leaving 14 bases between. The germline gives CDR1 MDHEN, CDR2 SYDVKM. In DNA, the CDR3 is TGTGCCAGCAGACCGGGACTGACAGCCTACGAGCAGTACTTC. Protein: CASRPGLTAYEQYF.

The chain is built from TRBV6-6 and TRBJ2-5; D is uncertain. Deletions cut 2 bases from V and 2 bases from J, with 6 bases between. The CDR3 is 13 amino acids. CDR1 is MNHNY and CDR2 is SVGAGI in the germline V gene (reference sequence). CDR3 nucleotide sequence: TGTGCCAGCAGTTACGGGGAACAAGAGACCCAGTACTTC. As protein: CASSYGEQETQYF.

This clonotype was seen repeatedly, ten times or more. The V gene is TRBV4-3, the J gene TRBJ2-3; possibly TRBD2 for D (6 bases). The CDR3 consists of 20 residues. Trimming removed 0 bases from V and 3 bases from J, with 25 bases in between. Germline-derived CDR1 and CDR2 are LGHNA and YSLEER. DNA for the CDR3: TGCGCCAGCAGCCAAGATTATACTTGGCGGGGAGGTTTTGAGACAGATACGCAGTATTTT. The encoded protein is CASSQDYTWRGGFETDTQYF.